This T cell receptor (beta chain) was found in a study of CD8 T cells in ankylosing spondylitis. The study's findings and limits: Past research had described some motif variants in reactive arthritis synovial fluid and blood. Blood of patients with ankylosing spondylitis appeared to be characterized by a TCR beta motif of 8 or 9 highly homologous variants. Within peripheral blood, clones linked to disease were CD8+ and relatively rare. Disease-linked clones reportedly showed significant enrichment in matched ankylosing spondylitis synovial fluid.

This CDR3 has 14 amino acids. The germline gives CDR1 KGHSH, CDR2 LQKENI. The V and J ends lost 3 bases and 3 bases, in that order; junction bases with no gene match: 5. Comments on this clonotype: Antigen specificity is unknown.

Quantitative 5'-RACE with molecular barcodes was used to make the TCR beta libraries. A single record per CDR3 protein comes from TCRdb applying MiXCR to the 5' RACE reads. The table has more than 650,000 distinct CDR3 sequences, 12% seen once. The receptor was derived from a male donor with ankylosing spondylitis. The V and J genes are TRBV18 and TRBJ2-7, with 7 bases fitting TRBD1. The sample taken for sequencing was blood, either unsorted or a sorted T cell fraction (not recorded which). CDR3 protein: CASSPGTAVYEQYF. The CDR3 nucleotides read TGTGCCAGCTCACCTGGGACAGCAGTCTACGAGCAGTACTTC.